This paragraph covers one T cell receptor (beta chain) sequence. The antigen is not known. The sample comes from a study of cytomegalovirus exposure and HLA in healthy donors. Points from the study as a whole: Specific recognition of CMV antigens was confirmed in vitro for three chains (all CMV-associated).

The CDR3 loop spans 15 amino acids. Trimming removed 4 bases from V and 1 base from J; junction bases left unmatched: 6. The germline V gene encodes CDR1 SGHVS and CDR2 FNYEAQ. Produced via immunoSEQ multiplex PCR; TCRdb's table is partial and in-frame only. The sample includes a few hundred thousand clones, more than 75% of them seen just once. Material: PBMCs. The clonotype was recovered from a young man in good health and CMV-seropositive. The chain is built from TRBV7-6 and TRBJ2-5, with 7 bases that match TRBD1. The DNA for the CDR3 is TGTGCCAGCAGCTCCGGGACAGAGACCCAAGAGACCCAGTACTTC. It specifies CASSSGTETQETQYF.